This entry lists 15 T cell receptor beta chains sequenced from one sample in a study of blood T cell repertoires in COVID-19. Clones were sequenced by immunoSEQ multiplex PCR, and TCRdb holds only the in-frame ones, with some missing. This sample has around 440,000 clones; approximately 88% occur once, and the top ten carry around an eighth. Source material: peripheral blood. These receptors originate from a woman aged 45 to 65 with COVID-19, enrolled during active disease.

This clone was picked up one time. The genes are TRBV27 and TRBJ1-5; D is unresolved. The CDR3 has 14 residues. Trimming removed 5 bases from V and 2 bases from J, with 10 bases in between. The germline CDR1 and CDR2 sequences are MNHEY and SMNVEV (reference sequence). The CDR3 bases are TGTGCCAGCAGTCCCGAGGCGGGCAATCAGCCCCAGCATTTT. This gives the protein CASSPEAGNQPQHF.

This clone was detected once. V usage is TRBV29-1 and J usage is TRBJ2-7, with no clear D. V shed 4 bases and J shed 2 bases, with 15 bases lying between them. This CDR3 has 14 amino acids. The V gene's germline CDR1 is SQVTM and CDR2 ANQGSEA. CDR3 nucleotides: TGCAGCGTTGGGCTAGGTTACGACCCCTACGAGCAGTACTTC. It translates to CSVGLGYDPYEQYF.

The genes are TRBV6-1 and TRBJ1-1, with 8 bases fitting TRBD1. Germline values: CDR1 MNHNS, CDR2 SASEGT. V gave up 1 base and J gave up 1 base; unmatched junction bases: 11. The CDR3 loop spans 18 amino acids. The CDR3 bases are TGTGCCAGCAGTGAAGAATGGTACCTCGGACAGGGGAACACTGAAGCTTTCTTT. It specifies CASSEEWYLGQGNTEAFF.

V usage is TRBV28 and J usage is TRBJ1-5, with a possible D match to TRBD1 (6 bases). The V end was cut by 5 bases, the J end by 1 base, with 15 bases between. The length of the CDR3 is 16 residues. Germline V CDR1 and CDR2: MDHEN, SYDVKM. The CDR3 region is CASSARGIASNQPQHF. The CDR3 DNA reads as TGTGCCAGCAGTGCTAGGGGGATAGCAAGCAATCAGCCCCAGCATTTT.

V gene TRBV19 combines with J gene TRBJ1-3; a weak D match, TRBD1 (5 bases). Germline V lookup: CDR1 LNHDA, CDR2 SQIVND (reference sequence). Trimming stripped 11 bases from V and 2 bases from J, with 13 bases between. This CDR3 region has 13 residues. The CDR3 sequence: CAAFDRTGNTIYF. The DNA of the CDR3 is TGTGCCGCGTTCGACAGAACTGGAAACACCATATATTTT.

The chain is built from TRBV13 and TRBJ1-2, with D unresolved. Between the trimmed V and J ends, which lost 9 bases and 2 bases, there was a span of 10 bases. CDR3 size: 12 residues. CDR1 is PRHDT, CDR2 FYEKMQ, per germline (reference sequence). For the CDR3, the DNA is TGTGCCAGTGGAAACGGGAACTATGGCTACACCTTC. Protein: CASGNGNYGYTF.

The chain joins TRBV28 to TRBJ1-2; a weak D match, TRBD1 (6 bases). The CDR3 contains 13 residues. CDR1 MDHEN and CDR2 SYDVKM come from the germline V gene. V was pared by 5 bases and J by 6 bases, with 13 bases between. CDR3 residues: CASSVTGDDGYTF. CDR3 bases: TGTGCCAGCAGTGTGACAGGAGACGATGGCTACACCTTC.

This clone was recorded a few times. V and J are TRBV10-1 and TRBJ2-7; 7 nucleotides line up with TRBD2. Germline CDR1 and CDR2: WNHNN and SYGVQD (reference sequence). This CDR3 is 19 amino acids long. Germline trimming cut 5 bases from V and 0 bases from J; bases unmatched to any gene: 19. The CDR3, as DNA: TGCGCCAGCAGTCTCCGACGGGGGGTTCTCATAAAGACCTCCTACGAGCAGTACTTC. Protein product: CASSLRRGVLIKTSYEQYF.

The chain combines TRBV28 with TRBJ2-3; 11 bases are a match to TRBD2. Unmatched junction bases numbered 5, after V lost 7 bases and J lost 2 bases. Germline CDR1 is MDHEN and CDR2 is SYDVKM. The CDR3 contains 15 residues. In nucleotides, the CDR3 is TGTGCCAGCACCATAGCGGGGGGGAACACAGATACGCAGTATTTT. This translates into CASTIAGGNTDTQYF.

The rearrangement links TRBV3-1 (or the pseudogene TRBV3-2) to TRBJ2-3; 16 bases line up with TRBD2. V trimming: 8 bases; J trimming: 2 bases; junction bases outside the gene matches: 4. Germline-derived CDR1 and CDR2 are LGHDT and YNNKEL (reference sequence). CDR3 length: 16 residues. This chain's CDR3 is CASGTSGGATTDTQYF. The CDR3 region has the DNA TGTGCCAGCGGGACTAGCGGGGGGGCCACCACAGATACGCAGTATTTT.

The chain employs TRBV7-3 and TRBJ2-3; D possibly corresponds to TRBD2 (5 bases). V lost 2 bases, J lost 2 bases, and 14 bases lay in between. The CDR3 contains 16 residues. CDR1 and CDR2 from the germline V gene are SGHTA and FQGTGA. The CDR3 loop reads CASSLEARADTDTQYF. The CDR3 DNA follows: TGTGCCAGCAGCTTAGAGGCGAGGGCCGACACAGATACGCAGTATTTT.

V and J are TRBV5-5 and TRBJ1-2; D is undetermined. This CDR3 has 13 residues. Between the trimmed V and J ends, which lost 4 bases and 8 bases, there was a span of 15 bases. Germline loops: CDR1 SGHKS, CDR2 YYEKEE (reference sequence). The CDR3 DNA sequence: TGTGCCAGCAGCCCGCAGACATACCGGGGCTACACCTTC. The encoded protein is CASSPQTYRGYTF. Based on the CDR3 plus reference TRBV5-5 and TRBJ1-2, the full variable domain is DAGVTQSPTHLIKTRGQQVTLRCSPISGHKSVSWYQQVLGQGPQFIFQYYEKEERGRGNFPDRFSARQFPNYSSELNVNALLLGDSALYLCASSPQTYRGYTFGSGTRLTVV.

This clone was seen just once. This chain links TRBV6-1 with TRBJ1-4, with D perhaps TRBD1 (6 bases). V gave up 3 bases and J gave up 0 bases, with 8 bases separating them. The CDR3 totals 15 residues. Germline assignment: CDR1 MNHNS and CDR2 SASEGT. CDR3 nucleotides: TGTGCCAGCAGTGAGGGACAAACAACTAATGAAAAACTGTTTTTT. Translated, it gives CASSEGQTTNEKLFF.

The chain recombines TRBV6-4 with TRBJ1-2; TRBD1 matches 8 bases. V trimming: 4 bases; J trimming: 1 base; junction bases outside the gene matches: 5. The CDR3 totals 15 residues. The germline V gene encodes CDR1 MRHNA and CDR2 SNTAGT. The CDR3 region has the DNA TGTGCCAGCAGTGCCGACAGGGGCGGTAACTATGGCTACACCTTC. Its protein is CASSADRGGNYGYTF.

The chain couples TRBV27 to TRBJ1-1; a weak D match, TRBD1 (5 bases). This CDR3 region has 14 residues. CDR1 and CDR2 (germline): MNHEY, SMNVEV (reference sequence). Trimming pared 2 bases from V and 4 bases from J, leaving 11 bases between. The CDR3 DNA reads TGTGCCAGCAGTTTAGCAGGGAGGGGCACTGAAGCTTTCTTT. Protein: CASSLAGRGTEAFF.